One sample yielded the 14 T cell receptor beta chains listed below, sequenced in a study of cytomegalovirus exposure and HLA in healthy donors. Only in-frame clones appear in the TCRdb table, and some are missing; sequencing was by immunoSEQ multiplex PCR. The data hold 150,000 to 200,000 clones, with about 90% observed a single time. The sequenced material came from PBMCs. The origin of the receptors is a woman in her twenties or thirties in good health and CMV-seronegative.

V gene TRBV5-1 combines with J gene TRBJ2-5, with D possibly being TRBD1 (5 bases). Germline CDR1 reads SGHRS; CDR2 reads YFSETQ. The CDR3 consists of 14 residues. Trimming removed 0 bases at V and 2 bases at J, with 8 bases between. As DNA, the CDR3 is TGCGCCAGCAGCTTGGGGGGCGTTCAAGAGACCCAGTACTTC. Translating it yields CASSLGGVQETQYF.

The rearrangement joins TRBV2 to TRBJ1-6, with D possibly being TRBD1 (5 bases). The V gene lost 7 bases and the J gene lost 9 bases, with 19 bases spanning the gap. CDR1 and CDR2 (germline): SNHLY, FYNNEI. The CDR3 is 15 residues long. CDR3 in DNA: TGTGCCAGCAAAGTGACCCGGGGCGAAGGTTCACCCCTCCACTTT. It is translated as CASKVTRGEGSPLHF.

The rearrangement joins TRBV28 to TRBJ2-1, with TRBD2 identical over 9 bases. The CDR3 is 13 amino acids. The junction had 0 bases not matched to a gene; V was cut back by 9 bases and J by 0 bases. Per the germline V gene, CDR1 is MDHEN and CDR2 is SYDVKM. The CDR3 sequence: CASSGGSYNEQFF. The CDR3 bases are TGTGCCAGTAGCGGGGGCTCCTACAATGAGCAGTTCTTC.

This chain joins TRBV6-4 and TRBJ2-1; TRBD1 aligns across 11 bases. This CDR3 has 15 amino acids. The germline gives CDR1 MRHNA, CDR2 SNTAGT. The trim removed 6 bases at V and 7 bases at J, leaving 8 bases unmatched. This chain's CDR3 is CASSPGDRGGNEQFF. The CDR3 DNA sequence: TGTGCCAGCAGCCCCGGGGACAGGGGGGGAAATGAGCAGTTCTTC.

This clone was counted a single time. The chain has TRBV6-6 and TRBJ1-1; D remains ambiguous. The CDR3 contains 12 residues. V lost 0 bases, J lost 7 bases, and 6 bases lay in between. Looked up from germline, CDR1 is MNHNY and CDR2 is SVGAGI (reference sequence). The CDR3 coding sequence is TGTGCCAGCAGTTACTCGACTGTTGAAGCTTTCTTT. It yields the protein CASSYSTVEAFF.

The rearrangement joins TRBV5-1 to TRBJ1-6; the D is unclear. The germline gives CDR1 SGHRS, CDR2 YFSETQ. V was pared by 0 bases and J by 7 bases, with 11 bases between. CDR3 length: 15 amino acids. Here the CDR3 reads CASSLGRTLNSPLHF. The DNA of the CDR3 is TGCGCCAGCAGCTTGGGCAGGACCTTAAATTCACCCCTCCACTTT.

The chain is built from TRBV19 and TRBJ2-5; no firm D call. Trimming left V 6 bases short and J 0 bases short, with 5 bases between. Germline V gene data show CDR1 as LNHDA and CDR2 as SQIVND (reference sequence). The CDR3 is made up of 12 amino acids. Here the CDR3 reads CASSRYQETQYF. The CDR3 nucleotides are TGTGCCAGTAGCAGGTACCAAGAGACCCAGTACTTC.

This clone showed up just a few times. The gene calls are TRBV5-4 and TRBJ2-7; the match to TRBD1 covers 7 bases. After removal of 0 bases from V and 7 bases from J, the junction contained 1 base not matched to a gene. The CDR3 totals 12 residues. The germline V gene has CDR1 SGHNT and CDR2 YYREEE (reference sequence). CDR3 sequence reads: CASSLDRGEQYF. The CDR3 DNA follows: TGTGCCAGCAGCTTGGACAGGGGTGAGCAGTACTTC.

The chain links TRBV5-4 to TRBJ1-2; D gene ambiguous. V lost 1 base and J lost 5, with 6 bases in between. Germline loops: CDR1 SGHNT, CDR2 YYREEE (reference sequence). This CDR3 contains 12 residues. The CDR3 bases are TGTGCCAGCAGCTTGCCCCTATATGGCTACACCTTC. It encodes CASSLPLYGYTF.

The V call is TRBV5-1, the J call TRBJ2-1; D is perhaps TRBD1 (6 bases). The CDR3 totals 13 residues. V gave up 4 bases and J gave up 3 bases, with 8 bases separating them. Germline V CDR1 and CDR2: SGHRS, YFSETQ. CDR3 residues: CASSVDSYNEQFF. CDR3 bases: TGCGCCAGCAGCGTGGACAGCTACAATGAGCAGTTCTTC.

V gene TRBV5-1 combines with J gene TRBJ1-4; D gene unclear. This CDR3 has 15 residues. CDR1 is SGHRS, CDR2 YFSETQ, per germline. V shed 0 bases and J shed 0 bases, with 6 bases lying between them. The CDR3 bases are TGCGCCAGCAGCTTGGTCCCGGCAACTAATGAAAAACTGTTTTTT. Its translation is CASSLVPATNEKLFF.

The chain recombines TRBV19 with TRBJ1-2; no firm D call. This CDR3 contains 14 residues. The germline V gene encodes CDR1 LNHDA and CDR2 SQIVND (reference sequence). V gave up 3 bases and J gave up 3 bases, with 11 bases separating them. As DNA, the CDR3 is TGTGCCAGTAGTATTGATTCAGCGTACTATGGCTACACCTTC. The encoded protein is CASSIDSAYYGYTF.

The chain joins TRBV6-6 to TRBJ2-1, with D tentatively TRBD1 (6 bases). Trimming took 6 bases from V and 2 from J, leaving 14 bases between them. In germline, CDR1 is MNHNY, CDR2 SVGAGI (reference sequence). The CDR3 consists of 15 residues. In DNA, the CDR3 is TGTGCCAGCAGGGGGGAACAGGGTCCCTACAATGAGCAGTTCTTC. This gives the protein CASRGEQGPYNEQFF.

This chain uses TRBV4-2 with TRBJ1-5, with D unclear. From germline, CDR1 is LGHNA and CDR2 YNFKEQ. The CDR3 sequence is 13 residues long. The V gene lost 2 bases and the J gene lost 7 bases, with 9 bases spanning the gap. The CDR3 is CASSQKVSQPQHF. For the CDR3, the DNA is TGTGCCAGCAGCCAAAAGGTTTCCCAGCCCCAGCATTTT.